This T cell receptor beta chain was profiled in a study of blood T cell repertoires in COVID-19. Study-level background: The study drew acute and convalescent COVID-19 samples from the United States, Italy and Spain.

Profiled with immunoSEQ multiplex PCR; TCRdb holds only in-frame clones, not every one. The sample records some 300,000 clones, 70% to 90% being singletons. This receptor was identified in a woman in her twenties or thirties who had recovered from COVID-19. Sequencing used peripheral blood.

CDR3 in amino acids: CASKYGFYEQYF. CDR3 bases: TGTGCCAGCAAGTACGGTTTCTACGAGCAGTACTTC. The chain is built from TRBV12-3 or TRBV12-4 and TRBJ2-7; D gene uncertain. Trimming removed 7 bases from V and 3 bases from J, with 10 bases in between. This CDR3 region has 12 residues.